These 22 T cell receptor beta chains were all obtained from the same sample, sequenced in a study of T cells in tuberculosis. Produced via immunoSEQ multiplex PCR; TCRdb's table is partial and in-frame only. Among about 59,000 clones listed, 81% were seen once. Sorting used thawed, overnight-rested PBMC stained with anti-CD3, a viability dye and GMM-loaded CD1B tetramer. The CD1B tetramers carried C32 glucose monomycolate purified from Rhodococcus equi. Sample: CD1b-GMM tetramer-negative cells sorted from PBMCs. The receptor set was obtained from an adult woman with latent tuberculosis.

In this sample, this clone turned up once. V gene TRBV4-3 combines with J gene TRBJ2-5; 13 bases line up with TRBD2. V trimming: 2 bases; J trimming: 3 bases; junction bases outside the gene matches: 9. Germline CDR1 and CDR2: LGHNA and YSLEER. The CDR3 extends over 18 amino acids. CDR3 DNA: TGCGCCAGCAGCCAATCCAGACTAGCGGGGGGCAATAAAGAGACCCAGTACTTC. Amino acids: CASSQSRLAGGNKETQYF.

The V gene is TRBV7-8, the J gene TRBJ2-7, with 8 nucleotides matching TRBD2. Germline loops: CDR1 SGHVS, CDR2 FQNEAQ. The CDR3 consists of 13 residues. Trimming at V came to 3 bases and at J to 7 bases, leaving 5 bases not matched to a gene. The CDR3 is CASSLGLGGEQYF. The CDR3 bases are TGTGCCAGCAGCTTGGGACTAGGGGGAGAGCAGTACTTC. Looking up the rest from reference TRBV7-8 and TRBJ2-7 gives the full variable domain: GAGVSQSPRYKVAKRGQDVALRCDPISGHVSLFWYQQALGQGPEFLTYFQNEAQLDKSGLPSDRFFAERPEGSVSTLKIQRTQQEDSAVYLCASSLGLGGEQYFGPGTRLTVT.

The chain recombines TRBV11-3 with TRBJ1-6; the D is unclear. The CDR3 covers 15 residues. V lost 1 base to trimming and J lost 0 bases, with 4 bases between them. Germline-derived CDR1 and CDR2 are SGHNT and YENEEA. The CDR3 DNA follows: TGTGCCAGCAGCTTAGCGAGCTCCTATAATTCACCCCTCCACTTT. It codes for CASSLASSYNSPLHF. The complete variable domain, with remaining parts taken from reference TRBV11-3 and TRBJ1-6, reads EAGVVQSPRYKIIEKKQPVAFWCNPISGHNTLYWYLQNLGQGPELLIRYENEEAVDDSQLPKDRFSAERLKGVDSTLKIQPAELGDSAVYLCASSLASSYNSPLHFGNGTRLTVT.

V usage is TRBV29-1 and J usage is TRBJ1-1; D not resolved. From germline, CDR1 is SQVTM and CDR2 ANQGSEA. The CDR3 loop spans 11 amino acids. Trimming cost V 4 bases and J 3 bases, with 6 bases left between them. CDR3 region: CSVAVDTEAFF. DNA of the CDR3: TGCAGCGTTGCGGTGGACACTGAAGCTTTCTTT.

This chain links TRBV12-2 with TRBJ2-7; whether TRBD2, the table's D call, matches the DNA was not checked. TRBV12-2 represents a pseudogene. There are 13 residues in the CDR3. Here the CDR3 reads CASRLEPSYEQYF. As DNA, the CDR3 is TGTGCAAGTCGCTTAGAGCCTTCCTACGAGCAGTACTTC.

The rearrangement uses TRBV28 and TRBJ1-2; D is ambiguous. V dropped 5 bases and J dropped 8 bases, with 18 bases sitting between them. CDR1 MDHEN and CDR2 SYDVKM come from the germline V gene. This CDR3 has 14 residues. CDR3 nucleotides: TGTGCCAGCAGTCCCGGTCGGCTCCTGGGCGGCTACACCTTC. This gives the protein CASSPGRLLGGYTF.

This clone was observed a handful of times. The CDR3 region is CASSRTGEDPQHF. As DNA, the CDR3 is TGTGCCAGCAGCAGGACAGGGGAAGATCCCCAGCATTTT. The genes are TRBV7-2 and TRBJ1-5; TRBD1 matches at 9 bases. J gave up 10 bases and V 5 bases, and 6 bases lay outside the gene matches. The germline CDR1 and CDR2 sequences are SGHTA and FQGNSA. This CDR3 region has 13 residues.

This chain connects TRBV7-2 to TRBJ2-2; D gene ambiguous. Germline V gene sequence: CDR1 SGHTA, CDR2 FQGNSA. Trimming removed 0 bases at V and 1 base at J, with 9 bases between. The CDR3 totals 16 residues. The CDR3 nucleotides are TGTGCCAGCAGCTTAGCCCAACACAGGAACACCGGGGAGCTGTTTTTT. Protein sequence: CASSLAQHRNTGELFF.

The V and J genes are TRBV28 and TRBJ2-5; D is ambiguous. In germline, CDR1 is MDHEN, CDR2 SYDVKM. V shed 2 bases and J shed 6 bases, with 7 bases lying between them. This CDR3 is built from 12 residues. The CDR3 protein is CASSLQEKTQYF. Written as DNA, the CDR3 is TGTGCCAGCAGTTTACAGGAAAAGACCCAGTACTTC. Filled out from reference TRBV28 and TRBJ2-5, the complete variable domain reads DVKVTQSSRYLVKRTGEKVFLECVQDMDHENMFWYRQDPGLGLRLIYFSYDVKMKEKGDIPEGYSVSREKKERFSLILESASTNQTSMYLCASSLQEKTQYFGPGTRLLVL.

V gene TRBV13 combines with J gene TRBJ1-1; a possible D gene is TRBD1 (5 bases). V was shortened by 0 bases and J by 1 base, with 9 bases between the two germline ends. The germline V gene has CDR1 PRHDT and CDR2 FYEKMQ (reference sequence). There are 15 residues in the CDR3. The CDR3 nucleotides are TGTGCCAGCAGCTTAGGTAGCAGGGCGAACACTGAAGCTTTCTTT. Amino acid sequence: CASSLGSRANTEAFF. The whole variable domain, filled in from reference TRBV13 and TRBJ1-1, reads AAGVIQSPRHLIKEKRETATLKCYPIPRHDTVYWYQQGPGQDPQFLISFYEKMQSDKGSIPDRFSAQQFSDYHSELNMSSLELGDSALYFCASSLGSRANTEAFFGQGTRLTVV.

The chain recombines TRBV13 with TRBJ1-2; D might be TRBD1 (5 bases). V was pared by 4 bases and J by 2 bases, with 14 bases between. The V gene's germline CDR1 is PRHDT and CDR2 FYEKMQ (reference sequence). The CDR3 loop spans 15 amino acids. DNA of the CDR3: TGTGCCAGCAGCTCGGGGGGACGGGAAAACTATGGCTACACCTTC. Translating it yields CASSSGGRENYGYTF.

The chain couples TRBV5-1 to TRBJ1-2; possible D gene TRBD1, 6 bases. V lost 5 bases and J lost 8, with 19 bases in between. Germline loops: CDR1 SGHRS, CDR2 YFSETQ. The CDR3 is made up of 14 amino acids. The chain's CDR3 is CASRPSGGGQGYTF. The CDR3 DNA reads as TGCGCCAGCAGGCCAAGTGGGGGCGGGCAAGGCTACACCTTC.

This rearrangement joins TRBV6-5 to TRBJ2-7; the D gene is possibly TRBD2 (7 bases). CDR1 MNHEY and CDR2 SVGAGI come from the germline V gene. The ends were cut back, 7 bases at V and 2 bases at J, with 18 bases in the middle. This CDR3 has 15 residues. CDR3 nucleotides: TGTGCCAGCACGCTCGGAGGGAGGGGGGCCTACGAGCAGTACTTC. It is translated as CASTLGGRGAYEQYF.

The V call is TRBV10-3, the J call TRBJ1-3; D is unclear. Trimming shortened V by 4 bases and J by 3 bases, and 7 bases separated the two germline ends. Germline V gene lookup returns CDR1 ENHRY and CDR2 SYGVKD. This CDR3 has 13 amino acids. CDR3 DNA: TGTGCCATCAGTGTTACTGATGGAAACACCATATATTTT. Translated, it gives CAISVTDGNTIYF.

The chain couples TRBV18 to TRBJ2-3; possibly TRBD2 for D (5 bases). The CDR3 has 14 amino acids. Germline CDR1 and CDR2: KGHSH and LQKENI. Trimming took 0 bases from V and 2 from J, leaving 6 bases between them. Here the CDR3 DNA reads TGTGCCAGCTCACCACCGACTATCACAGATACGCAGTATTTT. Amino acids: CASSPPTITDTQYF.

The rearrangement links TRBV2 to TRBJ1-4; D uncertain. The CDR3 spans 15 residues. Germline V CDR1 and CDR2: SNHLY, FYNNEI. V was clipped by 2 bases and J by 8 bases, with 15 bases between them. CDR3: CASSENGLGREKLFF. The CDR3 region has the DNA TGTGCCAGCAGTGAAAACGGGTTAGGTAGGGAAAAACTGTTTTTT. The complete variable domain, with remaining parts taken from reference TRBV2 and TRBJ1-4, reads EPEVTQTPSHQVTQMGQEVILRCVPISNHLYFYWYRQILGQKVEFLVSFYNNEISEKSEIFDDQFSVERPDGSNFTLKIRSTKLEDSAMYFCASSENGLGREKLFFGSGTQLSVL.

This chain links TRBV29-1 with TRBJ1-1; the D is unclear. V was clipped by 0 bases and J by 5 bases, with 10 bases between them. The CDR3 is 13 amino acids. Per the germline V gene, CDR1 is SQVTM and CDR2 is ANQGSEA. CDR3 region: CSVEEVSLTEAFF. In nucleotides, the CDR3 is TGCAGCGTTGAAGAGGTGTCCCTAACTGAAGCTTTCTTT. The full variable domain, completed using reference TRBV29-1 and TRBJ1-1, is SAVISQKPSRDICQRGTSLTIQCQVDSQVTMMFWYRQQPGQSLTLIATANQGSEATYESGFVIDKFPISRPNLTFSTLTVSNMSPEDSSIYLCSVEEVSLTEAFFGQGTRLTVV.

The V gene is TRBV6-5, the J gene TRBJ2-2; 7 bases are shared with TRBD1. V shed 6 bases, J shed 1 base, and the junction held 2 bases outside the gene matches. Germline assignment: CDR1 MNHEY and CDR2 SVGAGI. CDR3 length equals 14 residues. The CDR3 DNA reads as TGTGCCAGCAGAAGGGACAGGAACACCGGGGAGCTGTTTTTT. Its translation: CASRRDRNTGELFF.

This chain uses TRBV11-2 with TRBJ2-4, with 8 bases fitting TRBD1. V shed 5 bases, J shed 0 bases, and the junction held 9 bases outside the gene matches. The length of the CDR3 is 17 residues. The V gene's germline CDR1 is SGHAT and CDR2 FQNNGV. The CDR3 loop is CASSASSGGAAKNIQYF. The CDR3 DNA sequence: TGTGCCAGCAGCGCAAGCTCAGGGGGCGCAGCCAAAAACATTCAGTACTTC.

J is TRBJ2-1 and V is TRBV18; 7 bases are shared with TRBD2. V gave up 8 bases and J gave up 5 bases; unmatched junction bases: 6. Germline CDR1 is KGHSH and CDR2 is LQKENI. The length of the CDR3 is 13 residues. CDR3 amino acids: CASLPSGNNEQFF. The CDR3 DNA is TGTGCCAGCCTCCCTAGCGGAAACAATGAGCAGTTCTTC.

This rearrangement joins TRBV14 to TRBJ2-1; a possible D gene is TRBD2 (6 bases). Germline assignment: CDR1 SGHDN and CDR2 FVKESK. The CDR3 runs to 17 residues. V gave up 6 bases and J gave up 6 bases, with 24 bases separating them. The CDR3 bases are TGTGCCAGCAGGCCTGGGACTGGCGGGTGGAGGTCCAATGAGCAGTTCTTC. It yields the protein CASRPGTGGWRSNEQFF.

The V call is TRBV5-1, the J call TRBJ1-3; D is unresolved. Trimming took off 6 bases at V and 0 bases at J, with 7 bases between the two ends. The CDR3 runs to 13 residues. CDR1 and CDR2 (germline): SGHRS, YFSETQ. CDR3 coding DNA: TGCGCCAGCAAAGGAGTCTCTGGAAACACCATATATTTT. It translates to CASKGVSGNTIYF.